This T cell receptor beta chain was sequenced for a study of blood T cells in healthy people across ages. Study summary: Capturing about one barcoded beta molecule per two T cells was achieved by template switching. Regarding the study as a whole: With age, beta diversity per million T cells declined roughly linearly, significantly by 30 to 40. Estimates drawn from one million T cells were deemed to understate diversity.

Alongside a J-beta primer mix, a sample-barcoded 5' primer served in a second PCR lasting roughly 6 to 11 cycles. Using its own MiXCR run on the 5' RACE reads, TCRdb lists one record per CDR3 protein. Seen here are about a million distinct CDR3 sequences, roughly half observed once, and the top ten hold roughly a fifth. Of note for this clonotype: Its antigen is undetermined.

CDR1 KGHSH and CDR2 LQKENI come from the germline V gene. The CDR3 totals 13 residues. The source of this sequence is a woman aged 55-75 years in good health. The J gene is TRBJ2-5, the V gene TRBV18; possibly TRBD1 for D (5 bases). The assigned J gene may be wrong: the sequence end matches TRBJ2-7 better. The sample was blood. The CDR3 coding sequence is TGTGCCAGCTCACTCGACAGTGTCGGCGAGCAGTACTTC. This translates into CASSLDSVGEQYF.